These 12 T cell receptor beta chains were sequenced from one sample in a study of CD8+CD57+ T cells in acquired aplastic anemia. Researchers used genomic DNA as the template to profile TCR beta VDJ and CDR3. A single record per CDR3 protein comes from TCRdb applying MiXCR to the reads. This sample yields around 160,000 distinct CDR3 sequences, of which 40% to 55% are seen a single time; 2.5% to 3.5% belongs to the top ten. Whoever was chosen for sequencing had shown CD8+CD57+ cell expansion by flow cytometry. The sample was sorted CD4+, CD8+, or CD8+CD57+ T cells (not recorded which) from PBMCs. The receptors here all came from a human donor with aplastic anemia.

This clonotype was seen at least ten times. The chain uses TRBV7-2 and TRBJ1-1; tentative D call: TRBD1 (5 bases). Germline V gene data show CDR1 as SGHTA and CDR2 as FQGNSA. The CDR3 has 14 amino acids. V was shortened by 4 bases and J by 1 base, with 10 bases between the two germline ends. CDR3 in amino acids: CASSYLQGNTEAFF. In DNA, the CDR3 is TGTGCCAGCAGCTATCTTCAGGGGAACACTGAAGCTTTCTTT.

V is TRBV29-1 and J is TRBJ2-1, with 8 positions matching TRBD2. The V gene end was trimmed by 6 bases and the J gene end by 7 bases; junction bases not matched to a gene: 11. The CDR3 covers 14 residues. Germline lookup yields CDR1 SQVTM and CDR2 ANQGSEA. CDR3 DNA: TGCAGCGTCGGTGGGGCGGGAGGTGGGAATGAGCAGTTCTTC. Residues: CSVGGAGGGNEQFF.

The table lists this clonotype with many counts. The chain couples TRBV5-4 to TRBJ1-1; no clear D. V shed 0 bases and J shed 2 bases, with 8 bases lying between them. The germline V gene has CDR1 SGHNT and CDR2 YYREEE (reference sequence). The CDR3 totals 14 residues. For the CDR3, the DNA is TGTGCCAGCAGCTTGGATTGGCGAAACACTGAAGCTTTCTTT. Encoded protein: CASSLDWRNTEAFF.

About this clonotype: A much larger clone lies a single base off, so this may be a read error. The genes are TRBV5-1 and TRBJ2-7; TRBD2 aligns across 15 bases. The CDR3 has 16 residues. J lost 7 bases, V lost 2 bases, and 7 bases had no gene match. Germline CDR1 reads SGHRS; CDR2 reads YFSETQ. CDR3 amino acids: CASSLRTSGRAGEQYF. The DNA for the CDR3 is TGCGCCAGCAGCTTAAGGACTAGCGGGAGGGCCGGTGAGCAGTACTTC.

Only one count was recorded for this clonotype. The chain uses TRBV10-3 and TRBJ1-1; perhaps TRBD1 as D (6 bases). V lost 5 bases and J lost 1, with 8 bases in between. This CDR3 has 13 residues. The V gene's germline CDR1 is ENHRY and CDR2 SYGVKD. CDR3 residues: CAISKQGNTEAFF. The CDR3 DNA reads as TGTGCCATCAGTAAACAGGGGAACACTGAAGCTTTCTTT.

Only a few counts were recorded for this clonotype. The chain has TRBV7-9 and TRBJ2-3; 7 nucleotides align to TRBD2. The CDR3 spans 15 residues. J gave up 2 bases and V 4 bases, and 6 bases lay outside the gene matches. CDR1 and CDR2 (germline): SEHNR, FQNEAQ (reference sequence). CDR3 sequence reads: CASSSREANTDTQYF. CDR3 in DNA: TGTGCCAGCAGCTCTCGGGAGGCCAACACAGATACGCAGTATTTT.

This clonotype was seen a single time. The chain recombines TRBV24-1 with TRBJ1-2, with D possibly TRBD1 on 5 matching bases. Germline lookup yields CDR1 KGHDR and CDR2 SFDVKD. The CDR3 has 15 amino acids. V shed 6 bases and J shed 7 bases, with 20 bases lying between them. In DNA form, the CDR3 reads TGTGCCACCAGTCCAGACGGGTCTGGGGCCCGTGGCTACACCTTC. Its translation: CATSPDGSGARGYTF.

This clonotype turned up a few times. This rearrangement joins TRBV28 to TRBJ1-1; D is undetermined. Germline V lookup: CDR1 MDHEN, CDR2 SYDVKM. V dropped 7 bases and J dropped 1 base, with 13 bases sitting between them. The CDR3 length is 14 residues. The CDR3 DNA reads as TGTGCCAGCATCCTTCGGGTCCGGAACACTGAAGCTTTCTTT. It yields the protein CASILRVRNTEAFF.

The chain couples TRBV7-4 to TRBJ1-1, with D possibly TRBD1 on 5 matching bases. V lost 6 bases to trimming and J lost 5 bases, with 13 bases between them. Germline assignment: CDR1 SGHVT and CDR2 SQSDAQ. The CDR3 spans 13 residues. The CDR3 loop reads CASRREGQTEAFF. CDR3 DNA: TGTGCCAGCAGGCGAGAGGGGCAAACTGAAGCTTTCTTT.

This clonotype was recorded a few times. The chain employs TRBV10-3 and TRBJ1-5; a weak D match, TRBD1 (5 bases). Trimming stripped 2 bases from V and 4 bases from J, with 9 bases between. Germline V CDR1 and CDR2: ENHRY, SYGVKD. CDR3 length: 14 residues. The CDR3 reads CAISEDRGNQPQHF. The CDR3 bases are TGTGCCATCAGTGAGGACCGGGGGAATCAGCCCCAGCATTTT.

This chain joins TRBV20-1 and TRBJ2-1, with 10 bases lining up with TRBD1. Unmatched junction bases numbered 19, after V lost 2 bases and J lost 6 bases. The CDR3 sequence is 19 residues long. The germline V gene encodes CDR1 DFQATT and CDR2 SNEGSKA (reference sequence). CDR3 nucleotide sequence: TGCAGTGCTAGACAAAAAGTCCGGGACAGGGGATCATATGGCAATGAGCAGTTCTTC. It specifies CSARQKVRDRGSYGNEQFF.

This clonotype was seen many times. The rearrangement uses TRBV7-2 and TRBJ2-3; no firm D call. This CDR3 comprises 14 residues. V gave up 1 base and J gave up 4 bases, with 9 bases separating them. CDR1 is SGHTA, CDR2 FQGNSA, per germline. The chain's CDR3 is CASSLDLGSDTQYF. The CDR3 bases are TGTGCCAGCAGCTTAGATTTGGGCTCAGATACGCAGTATTTT.